This T cell receptor (beta chain) was recorded in a study of blood T cell repertoires in COVID-19. Background on the study: Spain, Italy and the United States supplied samples that represented acute and convalescent COVID-19. T cells, B-cell-depleted T cells, or PBMCs supplied cDNA or gDNA.

CDR1 and CDR2 from the germline V gene are LNHDA and SQIVND (reference sequence). The CDR3 consists of 13 residues. V was clipped by 4 bases and J by 7 bases, with 11 bases between them. As originally analysed: By means of reference gene primer amplification, nucleated cell counts were estimated. The method was immunoSEQ multiplex PCR; TCRdb's version includes in-frame clones alone and lacks a portion of them. D and trimming come from the DNA, and the V and J calls and clone size come from that table. The table lists some 93,000 clones, roughly 87% of them singletons, with 3.5% to 4.5% in the top ten.

The chain links TRBV19 to TRBJ2-1; D possibly corresponds to TRBD2 (6 bases). This clonotype originated in a man between 60 and 70 years old with acute or convalescent COVID-19. Sequencing was carried out using peripheral blood. DNA for the CDR3: TGTGCCAGTAGTACCGGACTAATGAATGAGCAGTTCTTC. Translation: CASSTGLMNEQFF. Variable domain in full (rest from reference TRBV19 and TRBJ2-1): DGGITQSPKYLFRKEGQNVTLSCEQNLNHDAMYWYRQDPGQGLRLIYYSQIVNDFQKGDIAEGYSVSREKKESFPLTVTSAQKNPTAFYLCASSTGLMNEQFFGPGTRLTVL.